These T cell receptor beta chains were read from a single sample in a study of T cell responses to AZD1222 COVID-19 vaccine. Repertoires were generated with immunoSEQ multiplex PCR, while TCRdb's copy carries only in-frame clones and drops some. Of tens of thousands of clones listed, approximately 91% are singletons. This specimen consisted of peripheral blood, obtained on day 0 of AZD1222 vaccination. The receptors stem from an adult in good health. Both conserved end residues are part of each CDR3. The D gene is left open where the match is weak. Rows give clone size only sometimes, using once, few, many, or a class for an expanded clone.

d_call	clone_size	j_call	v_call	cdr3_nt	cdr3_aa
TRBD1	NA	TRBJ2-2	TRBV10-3	TGTGCCATCAGTGATCGGACAGGGGGCCTGGGCACCGGGGAGCTGTTTTTT	CAISDRTGGLGTGELFF
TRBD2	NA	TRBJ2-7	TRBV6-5	TGTGCCAGCAGTTACACCCGGACTAGCAGGGCGGGTGAGCAGTACTTC	CASSYTRTSRAGEQYF
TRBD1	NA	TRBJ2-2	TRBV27	TGTGCCAGTATGACTTGGGCAGGGGGTTACACCGGGGAGCTGTTTTTT	CASMTWAGGYTGELFF
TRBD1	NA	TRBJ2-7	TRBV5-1	TGCGCCAGCCGTGGACAGGGGGCTAGAGAGCAGTACTTC	CASRGQGAREQYF
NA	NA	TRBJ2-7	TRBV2	TGTGCCAGCAGTGCCGGGACTGTTTCCTACGAGCAGTACTTC	CASSAGTVSYEQYF
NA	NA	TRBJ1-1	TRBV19	TGTGCCAGTAGTATAGTAGTGCAGGGTCCTGAAGCTTTCTTT	CASSIVVQGPEAFF
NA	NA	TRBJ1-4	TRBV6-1	TGTGCCAGCAGTGAAGGCGCCGGGGGGACACGATTGAAAAAACTGTTTTTT	CASSEGAGGTRLKKLFF
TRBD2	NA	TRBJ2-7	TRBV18	TGTGCCAGCTCCCGGCCCGCGGGAGCGAATGAGCAGTACTTC	CASSRPAGANEQYF
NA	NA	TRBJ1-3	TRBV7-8	TGTGCCAGCAGCTTCACTCTTTCTGGAAACACCATATATTTT	CASSFTLSGNTIYF
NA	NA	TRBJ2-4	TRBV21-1	TGTGCCAGCAGCAAGCACCCCCAGGGCGAAAAAAACATTCAGTACTTC	CASSKHPQGEKNIQYF
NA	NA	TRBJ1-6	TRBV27	TGTGCCAGCAGTTACTCGGAGGTTTGGTCACCCCTCCACTTT	CASSYSEVWSPLHF
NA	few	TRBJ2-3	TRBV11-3	TGTGCCAGCAGCCAGGGGGGGACGTACACAGATACGCAGTATTTT	CASSQGGTYTDTQYF
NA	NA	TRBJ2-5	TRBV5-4	TGTGCCAGCAGCCGTAAGCTAGCGTCGGAGACCCAGTACTTC	CASSRKLASETQYF
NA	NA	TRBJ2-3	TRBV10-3	TGTGCCATCAGGGGGGAAATTAGCACAGATACGCAGTATTTT	CAIRGEISTDTQYF
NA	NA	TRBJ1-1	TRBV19	TGTGCCAGTAATTTCCCCGGCGGCAAAGCTTTCTTT	CASNFPGGKAFF
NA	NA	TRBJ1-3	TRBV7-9	TGTGCCAGCAGCCTACTCGGCGCTAGCTCTGGAAACACCATATATTTT	CASSLLGASSGNTIYF
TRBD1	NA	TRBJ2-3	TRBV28	TGTGCCAGCAGTTTACAGGGGGCGTATGATACGCAGTATTTT	CASSLQGAYDTQYF
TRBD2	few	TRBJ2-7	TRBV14	TGTGCCAGCAGCCAAGGCGGAGCGGGATGGGCAACCTACGAGCAGTACTTC	CASSQGGAGWATYEQYF
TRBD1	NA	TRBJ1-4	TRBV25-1	TGTGCCAGCAGTGAGAGGGGGCCGGATGAAAAACTGTTTTTT	CASSERGPDEKLFF
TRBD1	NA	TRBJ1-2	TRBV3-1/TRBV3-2	TGTGCCAGCAGCCGGGACAGACCCTATGGCTACACCTTC	CASSRDRPYGYTF
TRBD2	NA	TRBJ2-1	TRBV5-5	TGTGCCAGCAGCTCACAAATCCCGGGACTAGGGTGGGATGAGCAGTTCTTC	CASSSQIPGLGWDEQFF
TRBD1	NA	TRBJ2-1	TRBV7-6	TGTGCCAGCAGACAGGGGCGGATCGACAATGAGCAGTTCTTC	CASRQGRIDNEQFF
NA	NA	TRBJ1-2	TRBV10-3	TGTGCCATCAGTGTATGGGGAAATGACGGCTACACCTTC	CAISVWGNDGYTF
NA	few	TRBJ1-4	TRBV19	TGTGCCAGTAGTATTCTGCGACAGAGAACTAATGAAAAACTGTTTTTT	CASSILRQRTNEKLFF
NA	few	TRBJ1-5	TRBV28	TGTGCCAGCAGTGCTCCCCCTCAACAGGGTGGGGGACAGCCCCAGCATTTT	CASSAPPQQGGGQPQHF
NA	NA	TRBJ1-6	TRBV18	TGTGCCAGCTCACCGGGGAGGGACGAGACACCCCTCCACTTT	CASSPGRDETPLHF
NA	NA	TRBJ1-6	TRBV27	TGTGCCAGCAGCCTCGGGAGCTCCTATAATTCACCCCTCCACTTT	CASSLGSSYNSPLHF
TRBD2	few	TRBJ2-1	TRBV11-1	TGTGCCAGCAGCTTAGAGATTAGCGGGAGAAATGAGCAGTTCTTC	CASSLEISGRNEQFF
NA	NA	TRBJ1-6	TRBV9	TGTGCCAGCAGCGCTTGGGACATGAATTCACCCCTCCACTTT	CASSAWDMNSPLHF
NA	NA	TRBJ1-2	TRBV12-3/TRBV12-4	TGTGCCAGCAGTTTAGCGGGGGTTGGCTACACCTTC	CASSLAGVGYTF
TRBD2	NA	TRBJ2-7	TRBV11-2	TGTGCCAGCAGCTGGGGGACCACCGGGACTAGCGACGAGCAGTACTTC	CASSWGTTGTSDEQYF
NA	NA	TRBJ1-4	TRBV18	TGTGCCAGCTCACCATCGGCAGTTAATGAAAAACTGTTTTTT	CASSPSAVNEKLFF
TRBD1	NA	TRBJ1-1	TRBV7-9	TGTGCCAGCAGCCGCCGGGACAGGGGTACTGAAGCTTTCTTT	CASSRRDRGTEAFF
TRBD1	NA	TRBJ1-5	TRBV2	TGTGCCAGCAGCTTTACAGGGGAAGCCCAGCATTTT	CASSFTGEAQHF
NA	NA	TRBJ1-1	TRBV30	TGTGCCTGGTTCGGGACCCAGAACACTGAAGCTTTCTTT	CAWFGTQNTEAFF
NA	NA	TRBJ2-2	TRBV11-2	TGTGCCAGCAGTCCGCCGGGACGTACGAACACCGGGGAGCTGTTTTTT	CASSPPGRTNTGELFF
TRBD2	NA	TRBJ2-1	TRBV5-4	TGTGCCAGCAGCTCCCAAGCGGGAGGCCTTCGAAATGAGCAGTTCTTC	CASSSQAGGLRNEQFF
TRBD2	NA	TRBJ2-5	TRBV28	TGTGCCAGCAGTTTAAAGCGGGGGGCGGGTAAGACCCAGTACTTC	CASSLKRGAGKTQYF
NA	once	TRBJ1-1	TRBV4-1	TGCGCCAGCAGCCTCGCCGAAGGGACTGAAGCTTTCTTT	CASSLAEGTEAFF
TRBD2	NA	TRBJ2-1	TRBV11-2	TGTGCCAGCAGCTGGGGGGGACTAGCAACGAGCTCCTACAATGAGCAGTTCTTC	CASSWGGLATSSYNEQFF
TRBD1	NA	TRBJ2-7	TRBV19	TGTGCCAGTAGTGTGACAGGGGGCTCCTACGAGCAGTACTTC	CASSVTGGSYEQYF
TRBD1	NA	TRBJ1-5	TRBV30	TGTGCCTGGAGTGTACCGGGGACAGTAAATCAGCCCCAGCATTTT	CAWSVPGTVNQPQHF
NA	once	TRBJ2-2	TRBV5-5	TGTGCCAGCAGCCTGTATGGGGGGCGCAGCACCGGGGAGCTGTTTTTT	CASSLYGGRSTGELFF
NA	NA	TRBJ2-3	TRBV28	TGTGCCAGCAGTTTCGGAGCGGCAGGGGATACGCAGTATTTT	CASSFGAAGDTQYF
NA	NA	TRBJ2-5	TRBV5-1	TGCGCCAGCAGCTTCCTGGGACTGGTCCAAGAGACCCAGTACTTC	CASSFLGLVQETQYF
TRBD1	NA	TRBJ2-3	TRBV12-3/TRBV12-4	TGTGCCAGCGGGGGACAGGCTCAAGATACGCAGTATTTT	CASGGQAQDTQYF
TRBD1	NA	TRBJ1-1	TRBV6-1	TGTGCCAGCAGTGCCACGACAGGGGGCTGGACGCGCTGGGGTTTCTTT	CASSATTGGWTRWGFF
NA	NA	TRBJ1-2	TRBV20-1	TGCAGTGCACCCGGGGGGAGGGGCTACACCTTC	CSAPGGRGYTF
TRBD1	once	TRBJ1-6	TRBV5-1	TGCGCCAGCAGTCAGACAGGGGGCAGGAATTCACCCCTCCACTTT	CASSQTGGRNSPLHF
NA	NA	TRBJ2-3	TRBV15	TGTGCCACCAGCAGAGACGGGAGAAGAACAGATACGCAGTATTTT	CATSRDGRRTDTQYF
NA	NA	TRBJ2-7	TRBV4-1	TGCGCCAGCAGCCAAGATCTATCCCTCCCTAGGGAGCAGTACTTC	CASSQDLSLPREQYF